This TCR beta chain was sequenced in a study of Ad26.COV2.S vaccination and SARS-CoV-2 variants. Study context: The vaccine Ad26.COV2.S was put into the muscle once, or twice with 56 days between.

Trimming pared 5 bases from V and 4 bases from J, leaving 9 bases between. The CDR3 extends over 12 amino acids. The germline CDR1 and CDR2 sequences are LNHDA and SQIVND (reference sequence). Treatment specified: around 19 received Ad26.COV2.S at low or high dose, single or two shots; about 5 received placebo; per-sample allocation not given. Day 63 after the first vaccine or placebo injection was the time point for sampling. A Boston donor was an adult aged 18-55 years. Sequenced by immunoSEQ multiplex PCR; TCRdb stores in-frame clones only, minus some. Here the sample spans about 480,000 clones, roughly 87% being singletons.

The chain employs TRBV19 and TRBJ2-7; D unresolved. The receptor's source is a person aged 18 to 65 who received the Ad26.COV2.S COVID-19 vaccine or a placebo. This specimen was peripheral blood, taken in a trial of Ad26.COV2.S vaccine versus placebo. The CDR3 nucleotides are TGTGCCAGTAGTCGGGTGGGGTACGAGCAGTACTTC. It codes for CASSRVGYEQYF.